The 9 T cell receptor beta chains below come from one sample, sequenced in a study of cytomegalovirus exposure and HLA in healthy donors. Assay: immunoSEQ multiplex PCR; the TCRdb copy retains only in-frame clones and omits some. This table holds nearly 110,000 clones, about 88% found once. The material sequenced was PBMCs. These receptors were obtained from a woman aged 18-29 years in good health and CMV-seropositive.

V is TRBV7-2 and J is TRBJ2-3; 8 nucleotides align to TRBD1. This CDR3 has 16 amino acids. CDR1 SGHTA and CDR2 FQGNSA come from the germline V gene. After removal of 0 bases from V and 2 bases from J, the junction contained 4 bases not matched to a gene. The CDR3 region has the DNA TGTGCCAGCAGCTTAGCCGGGACAGGAAACACAGATACGCAGTATTTT. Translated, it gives CASSLAGTGNTDTQYF.

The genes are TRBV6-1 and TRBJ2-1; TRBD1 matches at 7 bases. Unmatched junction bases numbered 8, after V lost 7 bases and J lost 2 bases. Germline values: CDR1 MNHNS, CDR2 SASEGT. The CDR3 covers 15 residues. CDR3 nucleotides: TGTGCCAGCATTATACAGGGGACCCCCTACAATGAGCAGTTCTTC. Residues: CASIIQGTPYNEQFF.

The CDR3 bases are TGTGCCAGCAGCTTAGTGGGGCAGGGCTACACCTTC. Translation gives CASSLVGQGYTF. The V call is TRBV7-9, the J call TRBJ1-2, with D tentatively TRBD1 (5 bases). CDR1 is SEHNR and CDR2 is FQNEAQ in the germline V gene (reference sequence). This CDR3 comprises 12 residues. Between the trimmed V and J ends, which lost 1 base and 8 bases, there was a span of 8 bases.

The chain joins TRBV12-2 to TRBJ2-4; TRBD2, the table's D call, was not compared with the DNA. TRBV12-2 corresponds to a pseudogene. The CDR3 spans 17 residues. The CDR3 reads CASRHPTGGLAKNIQYF. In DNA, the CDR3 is TGTGCAAGTCGCCACCCAACGGGAGGACTAGCCAAAAACATTCAGTACTTC.

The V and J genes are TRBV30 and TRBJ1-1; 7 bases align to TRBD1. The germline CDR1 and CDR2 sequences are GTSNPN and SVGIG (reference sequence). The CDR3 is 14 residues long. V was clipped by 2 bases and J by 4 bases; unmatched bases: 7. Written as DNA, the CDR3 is TGTGCCTGGAGTAAAAGGGGGCGGGGCACTGAAGCTTTCTTT. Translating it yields CAWSKRGRGTEAFF.

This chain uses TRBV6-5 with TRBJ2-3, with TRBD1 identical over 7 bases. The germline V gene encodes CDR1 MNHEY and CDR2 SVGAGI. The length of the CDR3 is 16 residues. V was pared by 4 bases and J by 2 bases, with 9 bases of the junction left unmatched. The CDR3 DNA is TGTGCCAGCAGTTCGGCCGGGACAGCGCCCACAGATACGCAGTATTTT. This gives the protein CASSSAGTAPTDTQYF.

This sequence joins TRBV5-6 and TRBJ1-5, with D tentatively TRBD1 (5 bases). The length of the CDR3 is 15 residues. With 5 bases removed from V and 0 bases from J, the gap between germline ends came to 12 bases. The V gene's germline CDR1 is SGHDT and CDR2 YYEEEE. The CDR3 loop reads CASSLGAYSNQPQHF. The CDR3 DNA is TGTGCCAGCAGTCTAGGGGCATATAGCAATCAGCCCCAGCATTTT.

Here the CDR3 DNA reads TGCGCCAGCAGTGAGACAGGGGGCTACGAGCAGTACTTC. This encodes CASSETGGYEQYF. This sequence joins TRBV10-1 and TRBJ2-7; 8 positions match TRBD1. The CDR3 is 13 amino acids. V gave up 2 bases and J gave up 3 bases; unmatched junction bases: 0. The germline V gene encodes CDR1 WNHNN and CDR2 SYGVQD (reference sequence).

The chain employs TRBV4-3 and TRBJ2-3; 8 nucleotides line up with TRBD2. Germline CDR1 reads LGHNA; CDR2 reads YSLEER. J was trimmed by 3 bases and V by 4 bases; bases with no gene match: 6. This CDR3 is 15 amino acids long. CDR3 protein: CASSPRPGGTDTQYF. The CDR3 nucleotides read TGCGCCAGCAGCCCGAGACCGGGGGGGACAGATACGCAGTATTTT.